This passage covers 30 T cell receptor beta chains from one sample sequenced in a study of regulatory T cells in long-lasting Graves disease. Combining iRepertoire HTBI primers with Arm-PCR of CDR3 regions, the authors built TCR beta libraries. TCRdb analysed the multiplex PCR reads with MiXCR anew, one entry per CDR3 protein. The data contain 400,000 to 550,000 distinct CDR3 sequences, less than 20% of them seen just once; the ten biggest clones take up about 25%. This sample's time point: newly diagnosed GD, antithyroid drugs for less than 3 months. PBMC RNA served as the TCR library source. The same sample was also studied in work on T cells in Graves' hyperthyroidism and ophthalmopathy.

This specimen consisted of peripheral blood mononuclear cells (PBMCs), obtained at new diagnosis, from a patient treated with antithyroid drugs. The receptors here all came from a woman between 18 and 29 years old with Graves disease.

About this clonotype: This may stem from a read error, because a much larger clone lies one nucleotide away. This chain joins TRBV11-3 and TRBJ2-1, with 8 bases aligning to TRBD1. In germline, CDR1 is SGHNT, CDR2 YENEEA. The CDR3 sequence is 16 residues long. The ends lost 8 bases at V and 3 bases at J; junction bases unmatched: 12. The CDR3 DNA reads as TGTGCCAGCGGCCCCAATGGACAGGGTCGCTACAATGAGCAGTTCTTC. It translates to CASGPNGQGRYNEQFF.

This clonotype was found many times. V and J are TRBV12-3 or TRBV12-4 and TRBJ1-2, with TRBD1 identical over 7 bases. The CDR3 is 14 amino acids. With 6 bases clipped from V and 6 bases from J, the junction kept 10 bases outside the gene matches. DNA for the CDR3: TGTGCCAGCAGCCTCTTCACAGGGGATCATGGCTACACCTTC. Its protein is CASSLFTGDHGYTF.

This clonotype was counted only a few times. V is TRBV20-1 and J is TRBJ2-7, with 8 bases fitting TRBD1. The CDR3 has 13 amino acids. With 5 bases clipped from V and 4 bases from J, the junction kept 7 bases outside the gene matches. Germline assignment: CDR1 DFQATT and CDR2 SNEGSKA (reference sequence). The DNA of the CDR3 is TGCAGTGCTTCGACAGGGGCACTTTACGAGCAGTACTTC. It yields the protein CSASTGALYEQYF.

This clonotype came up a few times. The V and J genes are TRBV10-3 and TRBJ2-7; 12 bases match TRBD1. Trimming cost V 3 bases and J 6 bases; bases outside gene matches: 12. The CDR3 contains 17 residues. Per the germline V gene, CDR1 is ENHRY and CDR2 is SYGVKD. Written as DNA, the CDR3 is TGTGCCATCAGTGATTTGCTTCGGGGACAGGGGGCGGGCGAGCAGTACTTC. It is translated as CAISDLLRGQGAGEQYF.

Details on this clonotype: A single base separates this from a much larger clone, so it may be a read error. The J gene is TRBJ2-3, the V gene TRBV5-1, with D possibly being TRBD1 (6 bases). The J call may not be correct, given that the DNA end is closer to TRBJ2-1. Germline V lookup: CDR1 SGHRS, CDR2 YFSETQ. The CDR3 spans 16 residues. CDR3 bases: TGCGCCAGCAGCAACTTCCGGGACACTTACTCCTACGAGCAGTTCTTC. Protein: CASSNFRDTYSYEQFF.

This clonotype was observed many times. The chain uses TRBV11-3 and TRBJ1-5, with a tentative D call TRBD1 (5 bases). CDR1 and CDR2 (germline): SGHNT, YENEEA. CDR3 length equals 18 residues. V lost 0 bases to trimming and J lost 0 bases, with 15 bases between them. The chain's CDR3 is CASSLEKDTINSNQPQHF. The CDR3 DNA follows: TGTGCCAGCAGCTTAGAAAAGGACACGATTAATAGCAATCAGCCCCAGCATTTT.

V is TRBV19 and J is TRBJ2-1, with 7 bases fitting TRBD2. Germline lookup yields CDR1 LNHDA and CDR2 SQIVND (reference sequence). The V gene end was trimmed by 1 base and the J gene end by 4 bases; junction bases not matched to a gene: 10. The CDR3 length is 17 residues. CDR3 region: CASSIGVLSGMYNEQFF. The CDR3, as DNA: TGTGCCAGTAGTATAGGAGTATTAAGCGGGATGTACAATGAGCAGTTCTTC.

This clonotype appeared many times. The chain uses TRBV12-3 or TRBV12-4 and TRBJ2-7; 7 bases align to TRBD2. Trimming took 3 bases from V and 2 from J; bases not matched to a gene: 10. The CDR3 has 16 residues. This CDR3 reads CASSLVTSAPAYEQYF. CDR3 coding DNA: TGTGCCAGCAGTTTGGTAACTAGCGCCCCGGCCTACGAGCAGTACTTC.

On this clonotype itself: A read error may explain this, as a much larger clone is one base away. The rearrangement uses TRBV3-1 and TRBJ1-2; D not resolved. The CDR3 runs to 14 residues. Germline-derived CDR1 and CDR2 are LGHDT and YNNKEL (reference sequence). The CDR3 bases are TGTGCCAGCAGCCAAGTCGCTATGGGCTATGACTACACCTTC. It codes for CASSQVAMGYDYTF.

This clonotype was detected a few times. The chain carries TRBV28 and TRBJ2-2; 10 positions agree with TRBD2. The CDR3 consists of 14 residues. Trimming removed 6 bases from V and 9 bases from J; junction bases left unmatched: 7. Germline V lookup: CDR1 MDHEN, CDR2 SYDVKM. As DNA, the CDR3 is TGTGCCAGCAGAGCAATAGCGGGAGGTTGGGAGCTGTTTTTT. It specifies CASRAIAGGWELFF.

CDR3 coding DNA: TGCAGCGTTCGGAGCGGGAGAGGCTACGAGCAGTACTTC. This encodes CSVRSGRGYEQYF. The J gene is TRBJ2-7, the V gene TRBV29-1, with TRBD2 matching over 8 bases. V dropped 5 bases and J dropped 3; count of bases not matched to a gene: 6. Germline CDR1 reads SQVTM; CDR2 reads ANQGSEA. The CDR3 totals 13 residues.

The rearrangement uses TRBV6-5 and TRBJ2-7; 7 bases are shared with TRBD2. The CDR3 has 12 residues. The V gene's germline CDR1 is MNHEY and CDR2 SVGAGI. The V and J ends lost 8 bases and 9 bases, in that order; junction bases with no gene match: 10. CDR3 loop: CASGLMGRGQYF. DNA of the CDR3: TGTGCCAGCGGTTTGATGGGGAGGGGGCAGTACTTC.

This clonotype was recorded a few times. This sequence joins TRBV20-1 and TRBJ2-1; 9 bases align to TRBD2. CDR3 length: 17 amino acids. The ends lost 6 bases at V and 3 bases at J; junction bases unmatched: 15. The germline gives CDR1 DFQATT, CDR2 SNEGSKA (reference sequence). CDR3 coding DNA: TGCAGTGCCCCCCAGGTGATGGGACTAGCAGACTACAATGAGCAGTTCTTC. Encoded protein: CSAPQVMGLADYNEQFF.

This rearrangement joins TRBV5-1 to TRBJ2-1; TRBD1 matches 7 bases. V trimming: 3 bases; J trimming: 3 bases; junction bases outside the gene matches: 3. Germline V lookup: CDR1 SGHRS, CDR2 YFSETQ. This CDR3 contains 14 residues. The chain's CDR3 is CASSSGGDYNEQFF. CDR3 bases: TGCGCCAGCAGCTCAGGGGGTGACTACAATGAGCAGTTCTTC.

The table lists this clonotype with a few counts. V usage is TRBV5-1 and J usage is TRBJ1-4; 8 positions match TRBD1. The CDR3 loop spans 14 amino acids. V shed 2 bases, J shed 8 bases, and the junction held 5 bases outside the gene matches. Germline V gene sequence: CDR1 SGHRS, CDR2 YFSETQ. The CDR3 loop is CASSFLQGGEKLFF. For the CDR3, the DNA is TGCGCCAGCAGCTTTTTACAGGGGGGCGAAAAACTGTTTTTT.

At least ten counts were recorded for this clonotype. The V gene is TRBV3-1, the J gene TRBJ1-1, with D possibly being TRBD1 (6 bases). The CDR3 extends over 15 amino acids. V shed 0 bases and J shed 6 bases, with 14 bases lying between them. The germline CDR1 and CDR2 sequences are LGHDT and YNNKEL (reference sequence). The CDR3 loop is CASSQEGQGSPEAFF. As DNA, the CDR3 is TGTGCCAGCAGCCAAGAGGGCCAGGGGAGCCCTGAAGCTTTCTTT.

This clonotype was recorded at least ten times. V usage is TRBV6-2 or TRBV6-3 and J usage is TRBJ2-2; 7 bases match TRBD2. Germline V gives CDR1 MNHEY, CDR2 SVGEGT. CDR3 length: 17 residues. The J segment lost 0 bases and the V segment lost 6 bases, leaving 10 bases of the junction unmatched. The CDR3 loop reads CASSPLAGVTNTGELFF. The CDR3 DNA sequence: TGTGCCAGCAGCCCTCTGGCGGGAGTTACGAACACCGGGGAGCTGTTTTTT.

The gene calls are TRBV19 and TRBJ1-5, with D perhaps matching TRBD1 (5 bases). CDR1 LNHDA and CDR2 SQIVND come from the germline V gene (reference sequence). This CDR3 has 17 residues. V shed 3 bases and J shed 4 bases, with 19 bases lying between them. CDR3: CASSIEGQTLRNQPQHF. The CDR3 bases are TGTGCCAGTAGTATCGAGGGGCAGACCCTCAGGAATCAGCCCCAGCATTTT.

CDR3 loop: CASCPSARGTEAFF. CDR3 bases: TGCGCCAGCTGTCCCTCGGCCAGGGGCACTGAAGCTTTCTTT. The chain carries TRBV5-1 and TRBJ1-1; tentatively, D is TRBD1 (6 bases). In germline, CDR1 is SGHRS, CDR2 YFSETQ. CDR3 length: 14 residues. Trimming left V 7 bases short and J 4 bases short, with 17 bases between.

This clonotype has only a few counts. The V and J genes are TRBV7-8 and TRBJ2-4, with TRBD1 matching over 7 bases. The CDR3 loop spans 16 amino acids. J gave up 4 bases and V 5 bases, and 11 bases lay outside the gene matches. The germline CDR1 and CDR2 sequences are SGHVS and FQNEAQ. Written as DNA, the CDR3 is TGTGCCAGCAGCCCGTTTTACCGGGACAGAAAAAACATTCAGTACTTC. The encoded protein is CASSPFYRDRKNIQYF.

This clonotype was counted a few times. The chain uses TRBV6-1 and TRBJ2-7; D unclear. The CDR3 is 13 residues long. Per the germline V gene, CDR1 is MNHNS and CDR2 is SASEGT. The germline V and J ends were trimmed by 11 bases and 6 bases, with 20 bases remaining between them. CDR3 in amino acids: CAAQLRDVLEQYF. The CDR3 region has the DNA TGTGCCGCCCAGTTAAGGGATGTTCTCGAGCAGTACTTC.

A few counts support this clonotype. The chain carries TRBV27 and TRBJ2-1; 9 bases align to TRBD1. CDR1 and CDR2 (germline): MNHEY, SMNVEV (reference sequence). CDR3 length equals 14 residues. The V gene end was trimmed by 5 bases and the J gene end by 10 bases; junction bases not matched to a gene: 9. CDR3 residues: CASSNNRGLGEQFF. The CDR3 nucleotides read TGTGCCAGCAGTAACAACAGGGGGCTAGGGGAGCAGTTCTTC.

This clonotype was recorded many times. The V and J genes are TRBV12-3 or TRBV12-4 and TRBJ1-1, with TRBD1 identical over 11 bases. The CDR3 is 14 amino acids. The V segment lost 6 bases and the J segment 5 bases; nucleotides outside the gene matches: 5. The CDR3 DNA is TGTGCCAGCAGCCCGGACAGGGGGCAGACTGAAGCTTTCTTT. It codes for CASSPDRGQTEAFF.

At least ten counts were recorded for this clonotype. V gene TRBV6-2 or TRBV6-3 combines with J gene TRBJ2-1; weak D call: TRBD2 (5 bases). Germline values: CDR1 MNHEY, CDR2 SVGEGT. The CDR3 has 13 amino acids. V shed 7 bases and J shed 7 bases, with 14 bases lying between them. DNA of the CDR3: TGTGCCAGCAATTCAAGAGGCGGGAATGAGCAGTTCTTC. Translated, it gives CASNSRGGNEQFF.

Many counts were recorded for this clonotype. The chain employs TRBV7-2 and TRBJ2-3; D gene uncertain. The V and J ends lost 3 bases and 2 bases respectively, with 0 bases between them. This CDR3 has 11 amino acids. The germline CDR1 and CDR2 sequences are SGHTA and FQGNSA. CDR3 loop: CASSFTDTQYF. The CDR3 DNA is TGTGCCAGCAGCTTCACAGATACGCAGTATTTT.

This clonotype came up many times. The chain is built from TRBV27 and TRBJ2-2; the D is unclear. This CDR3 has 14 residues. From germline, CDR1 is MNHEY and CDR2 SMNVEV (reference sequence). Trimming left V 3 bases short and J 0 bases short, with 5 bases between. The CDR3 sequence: CASSFEANTGELFF. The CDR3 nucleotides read TGTGCCAGCAGTTTTGAGGCGAACACCGGGGAGCTGTTTTTT.

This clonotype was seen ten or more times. CDR3 amino acids: CASSGLAGGVQETQYF. The CDR3 DNA reads as TGTGCCAGCAGCGGTTTAGCGGGAGGTGTCCAAGAGACCCAGTACTTC. The gene calls are TRBV7-9 and TRBJ2-1, with TRBD2 identical over 10 bases. The DNA end is a closer match to TRBJ2-5, so the J assignment may be wrong. The germline gives CDR1 SEHNR, CDR2 FQNEAQ (reference sequence). The CDR3 consists of 16 residues.

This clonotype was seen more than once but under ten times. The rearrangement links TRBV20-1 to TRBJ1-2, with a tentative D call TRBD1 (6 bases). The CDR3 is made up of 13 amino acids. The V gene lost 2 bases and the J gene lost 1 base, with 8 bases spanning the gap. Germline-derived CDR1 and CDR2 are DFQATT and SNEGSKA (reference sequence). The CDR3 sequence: CSARTGYNYGYTF. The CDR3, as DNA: TGCAGTGCTAGAACAGGGTATAACTATGGCTACACCTTC.

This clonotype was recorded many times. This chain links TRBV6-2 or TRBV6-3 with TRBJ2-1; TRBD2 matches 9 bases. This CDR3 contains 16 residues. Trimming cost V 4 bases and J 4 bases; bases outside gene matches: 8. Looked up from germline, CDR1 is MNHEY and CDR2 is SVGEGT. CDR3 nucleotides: TGTGCCAGCAGTTTAGGACTAGCGTACGTATACAATGAGCAGTTCTTC. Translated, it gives CASSLGLAYVYNEQFF.

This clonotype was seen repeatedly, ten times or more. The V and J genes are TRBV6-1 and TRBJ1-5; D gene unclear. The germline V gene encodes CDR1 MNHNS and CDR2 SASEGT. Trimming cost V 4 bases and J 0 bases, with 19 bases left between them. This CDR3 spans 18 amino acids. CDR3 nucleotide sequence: TGTGCCAGCAGTGGTGGCCTGAGAGTCGTCGGTAGCAATCAGCCCCAGCATTTT. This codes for CASSGGLRVVGSNQPQHF.